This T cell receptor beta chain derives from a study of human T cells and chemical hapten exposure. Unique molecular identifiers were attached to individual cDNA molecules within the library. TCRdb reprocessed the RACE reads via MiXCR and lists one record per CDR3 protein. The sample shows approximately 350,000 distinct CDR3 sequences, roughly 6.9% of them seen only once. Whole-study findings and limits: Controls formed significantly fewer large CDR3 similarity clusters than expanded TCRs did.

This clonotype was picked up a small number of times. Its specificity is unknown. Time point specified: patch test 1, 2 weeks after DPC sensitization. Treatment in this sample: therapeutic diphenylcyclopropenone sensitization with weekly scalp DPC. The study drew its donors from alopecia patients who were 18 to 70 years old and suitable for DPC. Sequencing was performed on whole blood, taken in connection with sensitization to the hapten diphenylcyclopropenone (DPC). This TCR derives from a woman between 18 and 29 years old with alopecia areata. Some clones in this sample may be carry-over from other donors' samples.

The CDR3 loop reads CASSYPSTDTQYF. Written as DNA, the CDR3 is TGTGCCAGCAGTTACCCGAGCACAGATACGCAGTATTTT. The chain joins TRBV6-2 or TRBV6-3 to TRBJ2-3; D is unresolved. Trimming pared 2 bases from V and 0 bases from J, leaving 3 bases between. Germline CDR1 and CDR2: MNHEY and SVGEGT. The CDR3 length is 13 residues.